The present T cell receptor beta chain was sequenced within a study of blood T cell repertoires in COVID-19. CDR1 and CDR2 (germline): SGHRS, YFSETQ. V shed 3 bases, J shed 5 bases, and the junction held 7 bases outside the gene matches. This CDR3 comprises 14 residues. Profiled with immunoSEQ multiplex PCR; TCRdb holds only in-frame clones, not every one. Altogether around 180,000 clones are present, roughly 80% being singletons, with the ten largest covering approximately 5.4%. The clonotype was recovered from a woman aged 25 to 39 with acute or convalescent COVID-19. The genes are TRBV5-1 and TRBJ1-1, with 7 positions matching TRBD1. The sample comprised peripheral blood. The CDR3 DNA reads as TGCGCCAGCAGCTACTCCGCAGGGGGGACTGAAGCTTTCTTT. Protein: CASSYSAGGTEAFF.